This is a list of T cell receptor beta chains from one sample in a study of blood T cell repertoires in COVID-19. Sequencing was performed with immunoSEQ multiplex PCR; in TCRdb, only in-frame clones are kept and a portion is missing. The data show about 190,000 clones, more than 60% seen once. Sequencing was done on a sample of peripheral blood. These receptors originate from a woman aged 45-65 years with acute or convalescent COVID-19. Both conserved end residues are part of each CDR3. D genes are given only for firm matches. The size of a clone is reported for some rows only, either as once, few or many, or as a class for expanded clones.

d_gene	abundance	v_gene	j_gene	CDR3aa	CDR3nt
TRBD2	once	TRBV5-6	TRBJ2-5	CASSLGLAGEETQYF	TGTGCCAGCAGCTTGGGACTGGCGGGAGAAGAGACCCAGTACTTC
.	.	TRBV5-4	TRBJ2-2	CASSPRTNWDTGELFF	TGTGCCAGCAGCCCCCGGACAAACTGGGACACCGGGGAGCTGTTTTTT
TRBD1	.	TRBV2	TRBJ2-7	CASKGQGLGEQYF	TGTGCCAGCAAAGGACAGGGCCTAGGCGAGCAGTACTTC
TRBD1	.	TRBV29-1	TRBJ1-2	CSAGTANYGYTF	TGCAGCGCCGGGACAGCTAACTATGGCTACACCTTC
TRBD1	.	TRBV9	TRBJ1-2	CASSSHRDREYNYGYTF	TGTGCCAGCAGCTCACACCGGGACAGGGAATACAACTATGGCTACACCTTC
.	once	TRBV5-4	TRBJ2-1	CASNHGESSYNEQFF	TGTGCCAGTAATCACGGGGAGAGCTCCTACAATGAGCAGTTCTTC
TRBD1	.	TRBV28	TRBJ1-4	CASSFHQQGAGDEKLFF	TGTGCCAGCAGCTTCCACCAACAGGGGGCTGGGGATGAAAAACTGTTTTTT
TRBD1	.	TRBV28	TRBJ1-2	CASRLSAGGAGGYTF	TGTGCCAGCAGGTTATCCGCAGGGGGCGCGGGTGGCTACACCTTC
.	few	TRBV7-8	TRBJ1-5	CASSLSGQLNQPQHF	TGTGCCAGCAGCTTAAGTGGGCAGCTTAATCAGCCCCAGCATTTT
.	once	TRBV3-1/TRBV3-2	TRBJ1-2	CASSARQDLYGYTF	TGTGCCAGCAGCGCCAGACAGGACTTATATGGCTACACCTTC
.	.	TRBV24-1	TRBJ2-1	CATSDRRKGLYNEQFF	TGTGCCACCAGTGACCGCAGGAAAGGTCTCTACAATGAGCAGTTCTTC
.	.	TRBV3-1/TRBV3-2	TRBJ1-4	CASSQRGGFATNEKLFF	TGTGCCAGCAGCCAACGCGGGGGATTCGCAACTAATGAAAAACTGTTTTTT
TRBD1	.	TRBV12-5	TRBJ2-4	CASGSQQGAVTKNIQYF	TGTGCTAGTGGTTCGCAACAGGGGGCTGTAACCAAAAACATTCAGTACTTC
TRBD2	.	TRBV11-2	TRBJ2-3	CASSSTGTSGRGDTQYF	TGTGCCAGCAGCAGCACCGGGACTAGCGGGCGGGGAGATACGCAGTATTTT
.	few	TRBV6-2/TRBV6-3	TRBJ1-5	CASSNRAHQTPQHF	TGTGCCAGCAGTAACAGGGCCCACCAGACGCCCCAGCATTTT
TRBD1	.	TRBV4-2	TRBJ2-2	CASSQPSGGINTGELFF	TGTGCCAGCAGCCAACCGTCAGGGGGTATTAACACCGGGGAGCTGTTTTTT
.	.	TRBV28	TRBJ1-3	CASSPGTTGNTIYF	TGTGCCAGCAGCCCCGGGACAACTGGAAACACCATATATTTT
TRBD2	.	TRBV5-4	TRBJ2-5	CASRPSGAQETQYF	TGTGCCAGCAGGCCTAGCGGAGCACAAGAGACCCAGTACTTC
TRBD2	.	TRBV6-5	TRBJ2-5	CASSYLAGQETQYF	TGTGCCAGCAGTTACTTAGCGGGCCAAGAGACCCAGTACTTC
.	.	TRBV27	TRBJ1-1	CASSLSGRVANTEAFF	TGTGCCAGCAGTTTATCGGGCAGGGTGGCGAACACTGAAGCTTTCTTT
TRBD2	once	TRBV19	TRBJ2-1	CASSLTGLAGGPLF	TGTGCCAGTAGTCTAACGGGACTAGCGGGAGGGCCACTCTTC
.	few	TRBV5-1	TRBJ2-2	CASSLLVGQGPGELFF	TGCGCCAGCAGCTTGTTGGTGGGACAAGGGCCAGGGGAGCTGTTTTTT
.	.	TRBV7-2	TRBJ1-5	CASSLFGAGSNQPQHF	TGTGCCAGCAGCTTATTTGGGGCGGGAAGCAATCAGCCCCAGCATTTT
TRBD2	few	TRBV29-1	TRBJ2-1	CSVGSGTGREQFF	TGCAGCGTGGGTAGCGGGACCGGACGAGAGCAGTTCTTC
TRBD1	.	TRBV6-5	TRBJ1-4	CASSRQGATNEKLFF	TGTGCCAGCAGTCGCCAGGGGGCAACTAATGAAAAACTGTTTTTT
TRBD1	.	TRBV24-1	TRBJ1-5	CATSDSRQGRQPQHF	TGTGCCACCAGTGACTCCCGACAGGGCCGTCAGCCCCAGCATTTT
TRBD1	few	TRBV24-1	TRBJ2-7	CATSDSGTGGIHEQYF	TGTGCCACCAGTGATTCCGGGACAGGGGGAATTCACGAGCAGTACTTC
.	.	TRBV4-1	TRBJ1-2	CASSPWFGVGGNYGYTF	TGCGCCAGCAGCCCCTGGTTCGGGGTAGGAGGGAACTATGGCTACACCTTC
.	.	TRBV2	TRBJ1-2	CASSDSYGYTF	TGTGCCAGCAGTGATAGCTATGGCTACACCTTC
TRBD1	few	TRBV5-4	TRBJ2-1	CASSPPPGQGFEQFF	TGTGCCAGCAGCCCTCCTCCGGGACAGGGGTTTGAGCAGTTCTTC
TRBD1	.	TRBV3-1/TRBV3-2	TRBJ1-2	CASSPLGQNYGYTF	TGTGCCAGCAGCCCCTTGGGACAGAACTATGGCTACACCTTC
TRBD2	.	TRBV10-3	TRBJ2-1	CAISEKTGTSVYNEQFF	TGTGCCATCAGTGAGAAAACCGGGACTAGCGTCTACAATGAGCAGTTCTTC